This T cell receptor (beta chain) was found in a study of OX40 agonist ivuxolimab in advanced cancers. About the research overall: Patients received ivuxolimab, an agonistic anti-OX40 (CD134) antibody. Treatment received earlier with anti-PD-1, anti-PD-L1 or anti-CTLA-4 agents was allowed, and over 30% had some. Study-level results: Both blood CD4+ and CD8+ T cells showed clonal growth by week 6 at 0.1 to 3.0 mg/kg. Also present in some nonresponders was a low level of normalized T-cell clonal expansion.

The junction had 5 bases not matched to a gene; V was cut back by 7 bases and J by 0 bases. Germline CDR1 is SNHLY and CDR2 is FYNNEI. The CDR3 runs to 15 residues. In its sample, this clone was seen a few times. Antigen: not known. Measured with immunoSEQ multiplex PCR; TCRdb has only the in-frame clones, and not every one. The sample has tens of thousands of clones; around nine tenths are singletons. The source was CD4+ or CD8+ T cells sorted from blood, collected in a trial of the OX40 agonist ivuxolimab. The chain is built from TRBV2 and TRBJ2-7, with 11 bases fitting TRBD2. This receptor was taken from an adult with an advanced solid tumor such as melanoma, head and neck, liver or kidney cancer. CDR3 DNA: TGTGCCAGCACTATAGCGGGAGGGCCCTCCTACGAGCAGTACTTC. Its protein is CASTIAGGPSYEQYF. Full variable domain (rest looked up from reference TRBV2 and TRBJ2-7): EPEVTQTPSHQVTQMGQEVILRCVPISNHLYFYWYRQILGQKVEFLVSFYNNEISEKSEIFDDQFSVERPDGSNFTLKIRSTKLEDSAMYFCASTIAGGPSYEQYFGPGTRLTVT.